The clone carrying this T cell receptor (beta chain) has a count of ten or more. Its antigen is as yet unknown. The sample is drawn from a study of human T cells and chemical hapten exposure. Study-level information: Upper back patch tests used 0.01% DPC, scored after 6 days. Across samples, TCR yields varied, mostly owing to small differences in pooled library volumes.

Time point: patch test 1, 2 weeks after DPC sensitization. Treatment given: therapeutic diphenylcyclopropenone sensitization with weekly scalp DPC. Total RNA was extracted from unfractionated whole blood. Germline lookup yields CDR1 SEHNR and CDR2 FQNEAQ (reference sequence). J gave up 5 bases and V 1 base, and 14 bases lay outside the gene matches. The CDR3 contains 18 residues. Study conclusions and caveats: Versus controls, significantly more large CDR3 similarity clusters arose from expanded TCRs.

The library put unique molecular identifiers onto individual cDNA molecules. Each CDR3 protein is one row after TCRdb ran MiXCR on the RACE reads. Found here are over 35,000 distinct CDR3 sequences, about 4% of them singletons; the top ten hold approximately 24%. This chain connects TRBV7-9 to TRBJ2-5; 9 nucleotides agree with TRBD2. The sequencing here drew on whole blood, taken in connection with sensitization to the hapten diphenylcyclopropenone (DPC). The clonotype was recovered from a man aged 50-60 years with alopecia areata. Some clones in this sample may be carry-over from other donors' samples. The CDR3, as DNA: TGTGCCAGCAGCTTAGAGCCCTACTTTAGCGGGAGCGGGGAGACCCAGTACTTC. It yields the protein CASSLEPYFSGSGETQYF.